These 6 T cell receptor beta chains came from one sample sequenced in a study of cytomegalovirus exposure and HLA in healthy donors. Vbeta (60) and Jbeta (13) primers were used in the PCR. Assay used: immunoSEQ multiplex PCR; TCRdb lists only in-frame clones, some missing. The top ten clones hold 5% to 6.5% of a sample with roughly 100,000 clones, 76% of them seen once. The sequenced material came from PBMCs. Every receptor here comes from a woman under 30 in good health and CMV-seropositive.

This clone showed up just a few times. The chain employs TRBV21-1 and TRBJ2-7; the D call of TRBD1 is as the table states it, not checked on the DNA. TRBV21-1 counts as a pseudogene. CDR3 length: 15 residues. For the CDR3, the DNA is TGTGCCAGCAGCAAATTTAGGCAGGGTAAGTACGAGCAGTACGTC. This gives the protein CASSKFRQGKYEQYV.

The CDR3: CASSPGDNLRYEQYF. The DNA of the CDR3 is TGTGCCAGCAGCCCAGGGGACAATTTGCGTTACGAGCAGTACTTC. This chain joins TRBV7-3 and TRBJ2-7; perhaps TRBD1 as D (6 bases). This CDR3 is 15 amino acids long. V lost 5 bases and J 4 bases, leaving 18 bases between the germline ends. Germline V CDR1 and CDR2: SGHTA, FQGTGA.

The chain links TRBV5-4 to TRBJ1-5; a possible D gene is TRBD1 (5 bases). The ends were cut back, 0 bases at V and 0 bases at J, with 10 bases in the middle. Germline values: CDR1 SGHNT, CDR2 YYREEE (reference sequence). CDR3 length: 16 amino acids. In nucleotides, the CDR3 is TGTGCCAGCAGCTTGGGACAGCCGAATAGCAATCAGCCCCAGCATTTT. It translates to CASSLGQPNSNQPQHF.

The chain combines TRBV5-1 with TRBJ2-7; TRBD2 aligns across 13 bases. V lost 0 bases, J lost 6 bases, and 3 bases stayed unmatched. This CDR3 comprises 15 residues. Germline lookup yields CDR1 SGHRS and CDR2 YFSETQ. The CDR3 spells CASSLVGLAGSEQYF. For the CDR3, the DNA is TGCGCCAGCAGCTTGGTGGGACTAGCGGGATCCGAGCAGTACTTC.

J is TRBJ2-1 and V is TRBV28; 15 nucleotides align to TRBD2. V shed 6 bases, J shed 7 bases, and the junction held 10 bases outside the gene matches. This CDR3 is 17 amino acids long. Germline V lookup: CDR1 MDHEN, CDR2 SYDVKM. The CDR3 reads CASRTLAGTSGRNEQFF. DNA of the CDR3: TGTGCCAGCAGAACTCTTGCCGGGACTAGCGGGAGGAATGAGCAGTTCTTC.

This clone was recorded only once. This chain uses TRBV28 with TRBJ1-2, with TRBD1 as a possible D gene (5 bases). From germline, CDR1 is MDHEN and CDR2 SYDVKM. V lost 11 bases and J lost 2, with 21 bases in between. This CDR3 contains 15 residues. The CDR3 here is CAYRLRQGKNYGYTF. The CDR3 coding sequence is TGTGCCTATCGCTTAAGGCAGGGTAAAAACTATGGCTACACCTTC.